This TCR beta chain emerged from a study of blood T cell repertoires in COVID-19 (TCRdb year 2020). Broadly, across the study: Samples covering the acute and convalescent phases of COVID-19 were provided by collaborators in the United States, Italy and Spain. Sample metadata almost always included a de-identified subject ID, COVID-19 status, age in years and sex. Samples were obtained from the ongoing ImmuneRACE study (first 160 participants) and from 1,254 subjects provided by 6 global collaborators. Where available, HLA class I and class II types were taken from metadata supplied by the sample provider and were not determined by assay-based typing. A freely available public database, intended as a resource for researchers studying the immune response to SARS-CoV-2, is where the repertoires were released. The dataset comprised deeply sampled blood TCRbeta repertoires from subjects exposed to, actively infected with, or recovered from COVID-19. The material from the prospective study consisted of cDNA or gDNA derived from T cells, B-cell-depleted T cells, or PBMCs. Broader findings and caveats from the paper: The quantity of clinical and demographic metadata differed by source and by participant and was supplied without curation.

TCRbeta CDR3 regions were amplified from genomic DNA by means of the immunoSEQ Assay, a bias-controlled multiplex PCR. The original pipeline was this. Within the assay, amplification of reference gene primers was used to estimate how many nucleated cells each sample contained. Sequence reads were collapsed and filtered to measure the absolute abundance of every unique TCRbeta CDR3 rearrangement. Productive Simpson clonality was computed per sample as the square root of Simpson's diversity index over productive rearrangements. This is the immuneACCESS table as TCRdb keeps it, with only in-frame sequences that have V and J called. A part of the clones is gone; compared with another copy, unresolved V genes explain less than half, and the rest is unexplained. V and J calls and clone size follow that table, whereas D and trimming were derived from the DNA. The sample table holds approximately 390,000 clones, of which approximately 89% were seen once. Of the sample, roughly 2% is held by the ten largest clones.

A note on this clone: No antigen is known for it. No much larger clone exists at a distance of one base, and base qualities are not known.

The junction shows trimming of 6 bases on V and 0 bases on J, plus 21 bases between the germline ends. Via the germline V gene (reference sequence), CDR1 is MNHEY and CDR2 SMNVEV. The CDR3 numbers 17 residues from cysteine through phenylalanine. The CDR3 DNA has 51 bases and is translated from base 1. In Seattle, one collaborating source enrolled patients while the infection was active and tracked those patients longitudinally over the course of disease. The collaborating institutions used their own protocols to collect whole blood in K2EDTA tubes. For TCRbeta analysis, collaborators shipped samples in one of three forms: frozen whole blood, isolated PBMCs, or DNA extracted from either of those sample types.

Sequenced input: peripheral blood. The TCR was taken from a woman aged 60-70 years with COVID-19, enrolled during active disease. This sequence uses TRBV27 and TRBJ2-7; TRBD1 might be the D gene, on 5 matching bases. The CDR3 region reads CASRKNMGLQFSYEQYF. The DNA sequence is as follows: TGTGCCAGCAGAAAAAACATGGGGCTTCAATTCTCCTACGAGCAGTACTTC.